This passage covers 27 T cell receptor beta chains from one sample sequenced in a study of shared T cell receptors in the human thymus (dated by TCRdb to the early 2020s). Libraries were constructed by the immunoSEQ multiplex PCR assay. TCRdb retrieved this table from immuneACCESS and kept in-frame rearrangements only. Not all clones are present; in checked studies, unresolved V genes account for under half, and no reason is known for the remainder. Within this sample are some 660,000 clones, with more than 70% of them counted one time only. Together, the top ten hold just under 0.0095% of the sample. These records were also assigned to another study, of human thymus T cells.

Sequenced sample: thymocytes. The source is a boy under three years old with a congenital heart defect. Donor details come from another sample of the same person, matched by shared clones.

The J gene is TRBJ2-3, the V gene TRBV4-2; the D gene is possibly TRBD1 (5 bases). V was clipped by 3 bases and J by 6 bases, with 25 bases between them. The CDR3 covers 18 residues. The germline CDR1 and CDR2 sequences are LGHNA and YNFKEQ. The CDR3 sequence: CASSHPIGRQLVVDTQYF. CDR3 sequence (DNA): TGTGCCAGCAGCCACCCCATAGGTAGACAGTTGGTGGTGGATACGCAGTATTTT.

The chain combines TRBV19 with TRBJ2-3, with 13 bases lining up with TRBD2. Germline V lookup: CDR1 LNHDA, CDR2 SQIVND (reference sequence). The CDR3 sequence is 18 residues long. V shed 5 bases and J 0 bases; nucleotides not matched to a gene: 8. CDR3 protein: CASSPTSGRTASTDTQYF. The CDR3 coding sequence is TGTGCCAGTAGTCCGACTAGCGGGAGGACTGCTAGCACAGATACGCAGTATTTT.

The genes are TRBV28 and TRBJ1-2, with 8 bases fitting TRBD1. CDR1 is MDHEN, CDR2 SYDVKM, per germline. The V segment lost 4 bases and the J segment 7 bases; nucleotides outside the gene matches: 11. The CDR3 length is 15 residues. The CDR3 coding sequence is TGTGCCAGCAGTTCACAGACAGGGGAAGGGTTTGGCTACACCTTC. It translates to CASSSQTGEGFGYTF.

The V and J genes are TRBV18 and TRBJ2-1; maybe TRBD1 (5 bases). Germline V gives CDR1 KGHSH, CDR2 LQKENI. This CDR3 contains 14 residues. V lost 6 bases, J lost 4 bases, and 13 bases lay in between. CDR3 in DNA: TGTGCCAGCTCCCCAGACAGAGAATACAATGAGCAGTTCTTC. Translated, it gives CASSPDREYNEQFF.

This CDR3 is CASSFYLVNSNYGYTF. The CDR3 region has the DNA TGTGCCAGCAGTTTCTATTTGGTTAACAGCAACTATGGCTACACCTTC. V gene TRBV28 combines with J gene TRBJ1-2; D call uncertain. This CDR3 spans 16 amino acids. Trimming took 3 bases from V and 2 from J, leaving 16 bases between them. Germline V gene sequence: CDR1 MDHEN, CDR2 SYDVKM.

In this sample, this clone turned up once. The gene calls are TRBV5-4 and TRBJ2-7; 8 bases fit TRBD2. The CDR3 totals 13 residues. Unmatched junction bases numbered 2, after V lost 4 bases and J lost 2 bases. In germline, CDR1 is SGHNT, CDR2 YYREEE (reference sequence). The CDR3 protein is CASSRGGTYEQYF. As DNA, the CDR3 is TGTGCCAGCAGCCGCGGGGGGACCTACGAGCAGTACTTC.

This clone is a singleton in its sample. The chain couples TRBV9 to TRBJ1-4, with a possible D match to TRBD1 (5 bases). The CDR3 length is 15 residues. Trimming left V 0 bases short and J 5 bases short, with 11 bases between. Germline-derived CDR1 and CDR2 are SGDLS and YYNGEE. The CDR3 DNA is TGTGCCAGCAGCGTAGGAACAGGCTGGAATGAAAAACTGTTTTTT. This encodes CASSVGTGWNEKLFF.

This sequence joins TRBV30 and TRBJ2-1, with 10 bases aligning to TRBD2. The CDR3 consists of 15 residues. Germline V gene lookup returns CDR1 GTSNPN and CDR2 SVGIG (reference sequence). The ends lost 0 bases at V and 7 bases at J; junction bases unmatched: 6. Written as DNA, the CDR3 is TGTGCCTGGAGTGTACCTAGCGGGAGCGAGAATGAGCAGTTCTTC. Translated: CAWSVPSGSENEQFF.

This clone was observed once. This chain links TRBV7-9 with TRBJ2-7, with D possibly being TRBD1 (6 bases). Germline loops: CDR1 SEHNR, CDR2 FQNEAQ (reference sequence). Trimming took off 5 bases at V and 1 base at J, with 9 bases between the two ends. The CDR3 is 13 amino acids. This chain's CDR3 is CASSQGKSYEQYF. Written as DNA, the CDR3 is TGTGCCAGCAGCCAGGGGAAGTCCTACGAGCAGTACTTC.

V and J are TRBV7-7 and TRBJ2-5, with a possible D match to TRBD1 (6 bases). This CDR3 contains 15 residues. The V gene's germline CDR1 is SSHAT and CDR2 FNYEAQ (reference sequence). The V end was cut by 3 bases, the J end by 1 base, with 12 bases between. The CDR3 region is CASSFRPDSQETQYF. The CDR3, as DNA: TGTGCCAGCAGCTTCCGCCCGGACAGCCAAGAGACCCAGTACTTC.

Concerning this clone itself: The same CDR3 arises from other DNA sequences in this sample as well. The J gene is TRBJ2-5, the V gene TRBV5-1; TRBD2 matches at 9 bases. Germline CDR1 and CDR2: SGHRS and YFSETQ. This CDR3 has 13 amino acids. Trimming at V came to 5 bases and at J to 2 bases, leaving 1 base not matched to a gene. This CDR3 reads CASRTSGQETQYF. CDR3 nucleotides: TGCGCCAGCAGGACTAGCGGTCAAGAGACCCAGTACTTC.

This chain links TRBV30 with TRBJ2-6; maybe TRBD2 (5 bases). The CDR3 is 15 residues long. Trimming pared 3 bases from V and 5 bases from J, leaving 14 bases between. Germline loops: CDR1 GTSNPN, CDR2 SVGIG (reference sequence). CDR3 in DNA: TGTGCCTGGAGCCAGCGGTGGAAACGGGCCAACGTCCTGACTTTC. This gives the protein CAWSQRWKRANVLTF.

This rearrangement joins TRBV7-7 to TRBJ2-3; D not certain. Trimming pared 3 bases from V and 0 bases from J, leaving 4 bases between. Germline loops: CDR1 SSHAT, CDR2 FNYEAQ (reference sequence). This CDR3 comprises 13 residues. CDR3 sequence: CASSFGSTDTQYF. In DNA, the CDR3 is TGTGCCAGCAGCTTCGGTAGCACAGATACGCAGTATTTT.

This chain links TRBV20-1 with TRBJ1-1; no firm D call. CDR1 is DFQATT, CDR2 SNEGSKA, per germline (reference sequence). The CDR3 extends over 11 amino acids. V gave up 4 bases and J gave up 3 bases, with 6 bases separating them. CDR3 residues: CSAIVDTEAFF. The CDR3 DNA is TGCAGTGCTATAGTGGACACTGAAGCTTTCTTT.

This clone appeared a few times. This chain connects TRBV18 to TRBJ2-7; TRBD1 might be the D (6 bases). The CDR3 spans 14 residues. Germline loops: CDR1 KGHSH, CDR2 LQKENI. V was trimmed by 4 bases and J by 2 bases, leaving 12 bases between them. The CDR3 bases are TGTGCCAGCTCACTGAGTAGGACAGCCTACGAGCAGTACTTC. Translation: CASSLSRTAYEQYF.

The rearrangement links TRBV29-1 to TRBJ2-3, with D possibly TRBD2 on 6 matching bases. Trimming took off 6 bases at V and 2 bases at J, with 21 bases between the two ends. The germline CDR1 and CDR2 sequences are SQVTM and ANQGSEA. The CDR3 consists of 16 residues. The CDR3 is CSVYARWGDLTDTQYF. For the CDR3, the DNA is TGCAGCGTATATGCTAGGTGGGGGGACCTCACAGATACGCAGTATTTT.

This rearrangement joins TRBV9 to TRBJ2-5; perhaps TRBD2 as D (6 bases). Trimming removed 4 bases at V and 1 base at J, with 20 bases between. CDR3 length equals 17 residues. Germline lookup yields CDR1 SGDLS and CDR2 YYNGEE. CDR3 sequence: CASSPMTSEGIQETQYF. CDR3 in DNA: TGTGCCAGCAGCCCTATGACTAGTGAAGGAATCCAAGAGACCCAGTACTTC.

This rearrangement joins TRBV4-2 to TRBJ1-5; D uncertain. CDR1 is LGHNA, CDR2 YNFKEQ, per germline. V shed 1 base and J shed 1 base, with 5 bases lying between them. This CDR3 comprises 14 residues. CDR3 amino acids: CASSQVPSNQPQHF. The CDR3, as DNA: TGTGCCAGCAGCCAAGTTCCGAGCAATCAGCCCCAGCATTTT.

Details on this clone: Other DNA sequences in this sample translate to the same CDR3. The chain joins TRBV5-6 to TRBJ1-2, with 8 bases matching TRBD1. Trimming at V came to 0 bases and at J to 6 bases, leaving 1 base not matched to a gene. Germline lookup yields CDR1 SGHDT and CDR2 YYEEEE. This CDR3 is 13 amino acids long. CDR3 protein: CASSLVQGDGYTF. DNA for the CDR3: TGTGCCAGCAGCTTGGTACAGGGGGATGGCTACACCTTC.

This chain joins TRBV4-1 and TRBJ1-3; TRBD1 matches 7 bases. This CDR3 region has 14 residues. Germline values: CDR1 MGHRA, CDR2 YSYEKL. V shed 3 bases, J shed 2 bases, and the junction held 1 base outside the gene matches. CDR3 sequence: CASSQDRTGNTIYF. The CDR3 bases are TGCGCCAGCAGCCAGGACAGGACTGGAAACACCATATATTTT.

The chain recombines TRBV4-1 with TRBJ1-1; 8 bases map to TRBD1. Unmatched junction bases numbered 9, after V lost 6 bases and J lost 6 bases. The length of the CDR3 is 14 residues. The germline V gene encodes CDR1 MGHRA and CDR2 YSYEKL. The CDR3 here is CASRVGGTGAEAFF. As DNA, the CDR3 is TGCGCCAGCAGGGTCGGGGGGACAGGCGCTGAAGCTTTCTTT.

This sequence joins TRBV4-1 and TRBJ1-5; no clear D. CDR1 and CDR2 (germline): MGHRA, YSYEKL. The germline V and J ends were trimmed by 5 bases and 1 base, with 9 bases remaining between them. This CDR3 region has 14 residues. CDR3 in amino acids: CASSWEGSNQPQHF. In nucleotides, the CDR3 is TGCGCCAGCAGCTGGGAGGGCAGCAATCAGCCCCAGCATTTT.

This chain uses TRBV18 with TRBJ2-7; 7 bases match TRBD1. V shed 6 bases, J shed 4 bases, and the junction held 9 bases outside the gene matches. This CDR3 is 14 amino acids long. CDR1 and CDR2 (germline): KGHSH, LQKENI. In DNA form, the CDR3 reads TGTGCCAGCTCGCCCGGACAGGCACCTTACGAGCAGTACTTC. This sequence encodes CASSPGQAPYEQYF.

The chain joins TRBV23-1 to TRBJ1-2; a weak D match, TRBD1 (5 bases). TRBV23-1 is filed as an ORF, its function uncertain. The CDR3 is 13 residues long. V dropped 4 bases and J dropped 4 bases, with 10 bases sitting between them. CDR3 bases: TGCGCCAGCAGTCTTCAGGGACTCTATGGCTACACCTTC. Protein product: CASSLQGLYGYTF.

For this clone: A junction end diverges from the germline sequence, so it may reflect a read error. This specimen includes other DNA sequences encoding the same CDR3. This sequence joins TRBV7-9 and TRBJ1-6; 9 positions agree with TRBD1. The CDR3 sequence is 15 residues long. Looked up from germline, CDR1 is SEHNR and CDR2 is FQNEAQ (reference sequence). CDR3 sequence (DNA): TGTGCCAGCAGCTACGGACAGGGGCGGGATTCCCCCCTCCACTTT. As protein: CASSYGQGRDSPLHF.

CDR3 DNA sequence: TGTGCCAGCAGCGTAGGGACAGCCAATCAGCCCCAGCATTTT. Its protein is CASSVGTANQPQHF. This chain connects TRBV9 to TRBJ1-5; a possible D gene is TRBD1 (6 bases). Germline CDR1 is SGDLS and CDR2 is YYNGEE. V was trimmed by 0 bases and J by 3 bases, leaving 7 bases between them. The CDR3 contains 14 residues.

The J gene is TRBJ1-3, the V gene TRBV7-6; D is unclear. Germline V gene sequence: CDR1 SGHVS, CDR2 FNYEAQ. This CDR3 comprises 16 residues. Trimming left V 2 bases short and J 3 bases short, with 14 bases between. CDR3 amino acids: CASSLLGGKSGNTIYF. CDR3 bases: TGTGCCAGCAGCTTACTAGGTGGCAAAAGTGGAAACACCATATATTTT.